This T cell receptor beta chain was sequenced for a study of shared clonotypes between healthy human individuals. Study-wide background: Researchers assigned three CD4 naive, three CD4 memory, two CD8 naive and one CD8 memory plate to each donor.

V dropped 7 bases and J dropped 6; count of bases not matched to a gene: 10. This CDR3 contains 15 residues. This clone appeared once. The antigen is undetermined. General study results and limits: Shared across four donors were around 5% of the naive CD4 clonotypes. Clonotype sharing among donors was expected to depend on sequencing depth.

In the authors' workflow: ImmunoSEQ sequences covered only the junction and lacked quality scores; filtering therefore differed. The protocol was immunoSEQ multiplex PCR, while the TCRdb copy is restricted to in-frame clones and leaves out a portion. That table is the source of V, J and clone size, and D and trimming were worked out from the DNA. Here the sample spans fewer than 2.5 million clones, roughly 93% being singletons. The TCR was taken from a man aged 18 to 29 in good health. Some clones in this sample may be carry-over from other donors' samples. The chain recombines TRBV23-1 with TRBJ2-7; 12 bases agree with TRBD1. TRBV23-1 is an open reading frame whose function is uncertain. Sequenced input: naive CD4+ T cells from PBMCs. The subset denotes: CD45RA+ positively selected. The CDR3 sequence is CASKPGDRGLGEQYF. DNA for the CDR3: TGCGCCAGCAAACCCGGGGACAGGGGGCTGGGCGAGCAGTACTTC.